Each of the 10 T cell receptor beta chains below was sequenced from the same sample in a study of low-dose radiotherapy and immunotherapy resistance in tumors. Both TCRalpha and TCRbeta chains were reverse transcribed with V-gene-specific primers. Amplification, which lasted 20 to 25 PCR cycles, used a constant-region primer and V-primer adapter to amplify TCRs. In TCRdb, the reads were re-called with MiXCR into one record per CDR3 protein. The sample shows roughly 7,300 distinct CDR3 sequences, approximately 82% of them seen only once. These receptors originate from a human donor with advanced metastatic prostate, ovarian, gallbladder or colorectal cancer (not recorded which). This table probably holds off-target reads from a library built for another chain.

The table lists this clonotype with a few counts. This chain's CDR3 is CASSLGGWEAEAFF. CDR3 DNA: TGCGCCAGCAGCTTAGGGGGCTGGGAAGCTGAAGCTTTCTTT. The chain uses TRBV5-1 and TRBJ1-1, with 7 bases aligning to TRBD1. The length of the CDR3 is 14 residues. Germline assignment: CDR1 SGHRS and CDR2 YFSETQ. With V trimmed by 2 bases and J by 6 bases, 7 bases remained unmatched.

The chain is built from TRBV20-1 and TRBJ2-1, with D hard to call. V was trimmed by 4 bases and J by 2 bases, leaving 6 bases between them. The germline gives CDR1 DFQATT, CDR2 SNEGSKA (reference sequence). CDR3 length: 12 residues. The CDR3 coding sequence is TGCAGTGCTAAATGGCCCTACAATGAGCAGTTCTTC. It encodes CSAKWPYNEQFF.

The rearrangement joins TRBV2 to TRBJ2-5; 12 positions agree with TRBD2. J was trimmed by 12 bases and V by 2 bases; bases with no gene match: 7. Germline CDR1 reads SNHLY; CDR2 reads FYNNEI. The CDR3 spans 14 residues. The CDR3, as DNA: TGTGCCAGCAGTGAATCTCTAGCGGGGGGGCGTGAGTACTTC. Protein sequence: CASSESLAGGREYF.

The gene calls are TRBV7-9 and TRBJ1-5; D unclear. CDR3 length: 13 residues. CDR1 and CDR2 from the germline V gene are SEHNR and FQNEAQ (reference sequence). V lost 3 bases, J lost 1 base, and 4 bases lay in between. This CDR3 is CASSLASNQPQHF. CDR3 nucleotides: TGTGCCAGCAGCTTGGCGAGCAATCAGCCCCAGCATTTT.

The rearrangement joins TRBV18 to TRBJ2-5; D unclear. The V gene's germline CDR1 is KGHSH and CDR2 LQKENI. This CDR3 has 14 amino acids. V was clipped by 4 bases and J by 5 bases, with 14 bases between them. The CDR3, as DNA: TGTGCCAGCTCACAGGACCAAGCTAGGGAGACCCAGTACTTC. Residues: CASSQDQARETQYF.

V gene TRBV10-3 combines with J gene TRBJ1-6; D call uncertain. CDR1 ENHRY and CDR2 SYGVKD come from the germline V gene. The CDR3 sequence is 12 residues long. Trimming removed 3 bases at V and 9 bases at J, with 6 bases between. The CDR3 DNA reads as TGTGCCATCAGTGACGTTCTTTCACCCCTCCACTTT. Translating it yields CAISDVLSPLHF.

This rearrangement joins TRBV15 to TRBJ1-2; TRBD1 agrees at 8 bases. From germline, CDR1 is LNHNV and CDR2 YYDKDF (reference sequence). This CDR3 is built from 16 residues. Trimming at V came to 0 bases and at J to 6 bases, leaving 9 bases not matched to a gene. CDR3 sequence reads: CATSRDSRTGSDGYTF. In DNA, the CDR3 is TGTGCCACCAGCAGAGATTCGCGGACAGGGAGCGATGGCTACACCTTC.

The genes are TRBV4-3 and TRBJ2-2, with TRBD2 identical over 7 bases. This CDR3 comprises 18 residues. J was trimmed by 4 bases and V by 4 bases; bases with no gene match: 15. Germline V lookup: CDR1 LGHNA, CDR2 YSLEER. This CDR3 reads CASSPPSRGGSLTGELFF. Here the CDR3 DNA reads TGCGCCAGCAGCCCCCCAAGCCGCGGGGGATCTCTCACCGGGGAGCTGTTTTTT.

The chain links TRBV5-1 to TRBJ2-3, with a possible D match to TRBD1 (6 bases). Germline values: CDR1 SGHRS, CDR2 YFSETQ. The CDR3 spans 14 residues. Deletions cut 2 bases from V and 4 bases from J, with 11 bases between. The CDR3 nucleotides are TGCGCCAGCAGCTTCGGACAGTGGGCAGATACGCAGTATTTT. The encoded protein is CASSFGQWADTQYF.

The chain couples TRBV14 to TRBJ2-3, with 9 bases aligning to TRBD2. CDR1 is SGHDN and CDR2 is FVKESK in the germline V gene. The CDR3 covers 17 residues. The junction had 10 bases not matched to a gene; V was cut back by 1 base and J by 5 bases. In DNA form, the CDR3 reads TGTGCCAGCAGCCAAGTCACAGCGGGGGGCCCCCAAGATACGCAGTATTTT. This gives the protein CASSQVTAGGPQDTQYF. Full variable domain (outside the CDR3, taken from reference TRBV14 and TRBJ2-3): EAGVTQFPSHSVIEKGQTVTLRCDPISGHDNLYWYRRVMGKEIKFLLHFVKESKQDESGMPNNRFLAERTGGTYSTLKVQPAELEDSGVYFCASSQVTAGGPQDTQYFGPGTRLTVL.